The next 9 T cell receptor beta chains were all read from a single sample in a study of T-cell reconstitution after alpha-beta-depleted transplantation in children. Unique molecular identifiers featured in how the TCRbeta library was prepared. From the PCR reads, TCRdb called clonotypes with MiXCR, one entry per CDR3 protein. The top ten clones hold approximately 2% of a sample with about 590,000 distinct CDR3 sequences, about an eighth of them seen once. Source: PBMCs, mostly from graft donor cells, taken 360 days after TCRalphabeta/CD19-depleted stem cell transplant. The source of these receptors is a male patient younger than 18 who had a stem cell transplant for acute myeloid leukemia, so the T cells may come from the graft donor.

This clonotype came up a few times. This chain connects TRBV20-1 to TRBJ2-7; D perhaps matches TRBD1 (5 bases). The germline CDR1 and CDR2 sequences are DFQATT and SNEGSKA (reference sequence). The CDR3 runs to 14 residues. Trimming left V 3 bases short and J 0 bases short, with 12 bases between. CDR3: CSASSGYRSYEQYF. CDR3 nucleotides: TGCAGTGCTAGTTCAGGGTATCGCTCCTACGAGCAGTACTTC.

This clonotype has ten or more counts. The chain carries TRBV10-3 and TRBJ2-5, with D possibly called TRBD1 or TRBD2 (5 bases each). In germline, CDR1 is ENHRY, CDR2 SYGVKD. The CDR3 length is 13 residues. The germline V and J ends were trimmed by 9 bases and 3 bases, with 14 bases remaining between them. The CDR3 coding sequence is TGTGCCATAGGGGACCACGGAGAAGAGACCCAGTACTTC. Translated, it gives CAIGDHGEETQYF.

The gene calls are TRBV24-1 and TRBJ1-2; TRBD1 matches at 8 bases. The CDR3 has 15 residues. V lost 4 bases, J lost 4 bases, and 7 bases stayed unmatched. Germline CDR1 and CDR2: KGHDR and SFDVKD. The CDR3 sequence: CATSESDREPYGYTF. CDR3 DNA sequence: TGTGCCACCAGTGAATCGGACAGGGAACCCTATGGCTACACCTTC.

This clonotype was detected a few times. This sequence joins TRBV7-3 and TRBJ1-1; the D is unclear. The CDR3 runs to 18 residues. The germline V gene encodes CDR1 SGHTA and CDR2 FQGTGA. V lost 3 bases to trimming and J lost 0 bases, with 20 bases between them. The CDR3 DNA reads TGTGCCAGCAGCTTTTTCGTGGGTCAAGATTCGATGAACACTGAAGCTTTCTTT. Residues: CASSFFVGQDSMNTEAFF.

This clonotype was detected ten times or more. This chain uses TRBV6-5 with TRBJ2-2; TRBD2 aligns across 13 bases. The CDR3 is 18 amino acids. Germline values: CDR1 MNHEY, CDR2 SVGAGI. V shed 4 bases, J shed 4 bases, and the junction held 9 bases outside the gene matches. The CDR3, as DNA: TGTGCCAGCAGTTCCCCGGGGACTAGCGGGATGGCCACCGGGGAGCTGTTTTTT. Translated: CASSSPGTSGMATGELFF.

This clonotype has only a few counts. The V call is TRBV28, the J call TRBJ2-2, with TRBD1 matching over 7 bases. The CDR3 runs 15 residues. Trimming cost V 4 bases and J 5 bases; bases outside gene matches: 7. Germline V gene sequence: CDR1 MDHEN, CDR2 SYDVKM. The CDR3: CASSSPGGITGELFF. In DNA form, the CDR3 reads TGTGCCAGCAGTTCCCCAGGGGGAATAACCGGGGAGCTGTTTTTT.

In its sample, this clonotype was seen a few times. The chain is built from TRBV7-8 and TRBJ2-1, with D possibly called TRBD1 or TRBD2 (5 bases each). Germline CDR1 is SGHVS and CDR2 is FQNEAQ. V gave up 5 bases and J gave up 0 bases, with 11 bases separating them. The CDR3 is 15 amino acids. This CDR3 reads CASSGGPSSYNEQFF. Here the CDR3 DNA reads TGTGCCAGCAGCGGGGGTCCTAGCTCCTACAATGAGCAGTTCTTC.

This clonotype was detected a few times. The V and J genes are TRBV20-1 and TRBJ1-6; 8 nucleotides agree with TRBD1. The germline V gene encodes CDR1 DFQATT and CDR2 SNEGSKA (reference sequence). There are 13 residues in the CDR3. V shed 5 bases and J 10 bases; nucleotides not matched to a gene: 7. CDR3 amino acids: CSASDRVDSPLHF. The CDR3 DNA sequence: TGCAGTGCTTCGGACAGGGTAGACTCACCCCTCCACTTT.

The J gene is TRBJ2-2, the V gene TRBV27, with D tentatively TRBD2 (5 bases). V lost 6 bases to trimming and J lost 5 bases, with 19 bases between them. Germline CDR1 and CDR2: MNHEY and SMNVEV (reference sequence). The CDR3 totals 16 residues. The CDR3 region has the DNA TGTGCCAGCAGCTTCCAAAACTTTGGGGAGACCGGGGAGCTGTTTTTT. It specifies CASSFQNFGETGELFF.